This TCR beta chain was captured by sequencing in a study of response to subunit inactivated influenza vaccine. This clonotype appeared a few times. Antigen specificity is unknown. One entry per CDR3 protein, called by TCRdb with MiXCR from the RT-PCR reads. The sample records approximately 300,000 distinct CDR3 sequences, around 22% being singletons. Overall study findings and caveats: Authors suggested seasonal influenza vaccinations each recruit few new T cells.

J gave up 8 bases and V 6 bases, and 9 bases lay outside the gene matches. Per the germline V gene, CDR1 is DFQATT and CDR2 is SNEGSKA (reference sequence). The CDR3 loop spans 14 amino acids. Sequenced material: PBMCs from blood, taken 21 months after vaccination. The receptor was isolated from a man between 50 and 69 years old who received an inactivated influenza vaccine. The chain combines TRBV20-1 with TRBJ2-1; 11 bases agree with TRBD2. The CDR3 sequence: CSAQRLAGGDEQFF. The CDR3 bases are TGCAGTGCACAGCGGCTAGCGGGGGGCGATGAGCAGTTCTTC.